These 19 T cell receptor beta chains came from one sample sequenced in a study of blood T cell repertoires in COVID-19. Libraries were prepared by immunoSEQ multiplex PCR; TCRdb keeps only in-frame clonotypes and omits some of them. The sample records about 300,000 clones, 87% being singletons. Sequenced input: peripheral blood. These receptors were collected from a man aged 18 to 30 with active or convalescent COVID-19.

This clone was observed a handful of times. The genes are TRBV29-1 and TRBJ2-7, with 7 bases identical to TRBD1. CDR1 SQVTM and CDR2 ANQGSEA come from the germline V gene. The CDR3 extends over 19 amino acids. Trimming took 4 bases from V and 3 from J; bases not matched to a gene: 24. This CDR3 reads CSVGGQCYQARTKNYEQYF. The CDR3 nucleotides are TGCAGCGTTGGGGGACAGTGCTACCAGGCCCGCACTAAAAACTACGAGCAGTACTTC.

The V call is TRBV27, the J call TRBJ2-3, with 10 bases fitting TRBD2. Germline trimming cut 0 bases from V and 3 bases from J; bases unmatched to any gene: 3. Germline V gene lookup returns CDR1 MNHEY and CDR2 SMNVEV (reference sequence). The CDR3 runs 16 residues. This chain's CDR3 is CASSLSLAGATDTQYF. In DNA form, the CDR3 reads TGTGCCAGCAGTTTATCTCTAGCGGGGGCGACAGATACGCAGTATTTT.

The J gene is TRBJ2-7, the V gene TRBV7-2, with D uncertain. V dropped 2 bases and J dropped 7 bases, with 12 bases sitting between them. The germline CDR1 and CDR2 sequences are SGHTA and FQGNSA. CDR3 size: 13 residues. Here the CDR3 DNA reads TGTGCCAGCAGCTTAAACACAGTTGGAGAGCAGTACTTC. Protein: CASSLNTVGEQYF.

The chain uses TRBV5-1 and TRBJ2-5; D unclear. Germline CDR1 and CDR2: SGHRS and YFSETQ. The CDR3 consists of 13 residues. V was shortened by 1 base and J by 1 base, with 5 bases between the two germline ends. CDR3 bases: TGCGCCAGCAGCTTGCAGTTCCAAGAGACCCAGTACTTC. This translates into CASSLQFQETQYF.

The V and J genes are TRBV6-1 and TRBJ2-5, with 11 positions matching TRBD2. CDR1 is MNHNS and CDR2 is SASEGT in the germline V gene. The length of the CDR3 is 15 residues. V lost 2 bases and J lost 5; bases outside the gene matches: 4. The chain's CDR3 is CASSERASGRETQYF. The CDR3 DNA is TGTGCCAGCAGTGAAAGGGCTAGCGGGAGGGAGACCCAGTACTTC.

A remark on this clone: This specimen includes other DNA sequences encoding the same CDR3. The chain joins TRBV7-2 to TRBJ2-7, with 8 nucleotides matching TRBD2. V gave up 4 bases and J gave up 2 bases; unmatched junction bases: 4. The CDR3 length is 14 residues. From germline, CDR1 is SGHTA and CDR2 FQGNSA. CDR3 loop: CASSSSGGPYEQYF. CDR3 coding DNA: TGTGCCAGCAGCTCGAGCGGGGGCCCCTACGAGCAGTACTTC.

This rearrangement joins TRBV19 to TRBJ2-7, with 9 bases matching TRBD2. Germline CDR1 LNHDA, CDR2 SQIVND (reference sequence). V lost 4 bases, J lost 4 bases, and 8 bases stayed unmatched. The CDR3 length is 15 residues. The CDR3 loop is CASSTFSGGVYEQYF. The CDR3 DNA follows: TGTGCCAGTAGTACCTTTAGCGGGGGAGTATACGAGCAGTACTTC. Filled out from reference TRBV19 and TRBJ2-7, the complete variable domain reads DGGITQSPKYLFRKEGQNVTLSCEQNLNHDAMYWYRQDPGQGLRLIYYSQIVNDFQKGDIAEGYSVSREKKESFPLTVTSAQKNPTAFYLCASSTFSGGVYEQYFGPGTRLTVT.

This chain joins TRBV28 and TRBJ2-1; 9 bases are a match to TRBD2. This CDR3 comprises 15 residues. J was trimmed by 4 bases and V by 2 bases; bases with no gene match: 3. Germline V gene data show CDR1 as MDHEN and CDR2 as SYDVKM. The CDR3 sequence: CASSLVLAGYNEQFF. In nucleotides, the CDR3 is TGTGCCAGCAGTTTAGTTCTAGCGGGGTACAATGAGCAGTTCTTC.

The chain joins TRBV19 to TRBJ2-7, with a weak D call TRBD1 (5 bases). V dropped 3 bases and J dropped 1 base, with 13 bases sitting between them. The CDR3 consists of 15 residues. Germline values: CDR1 LNHDA, CDR2 SQIVND (reference sequence). CDR3 loop: CASSILADSSYEQYF. In DNA form, the CDR3 reads TGTGCCAGTAGTATTTTAGCCGACAGTTCCTACGAGCAGTACTTC.

V usage is TRBV27 and J usage is TRBJ2-7; D might be TRBD1 (5 bases). CDR1 and CDR2 (germline): MNHEY, SMNVEV (reference sequence). The CDR3 consists of 13 residues. V lost 5 bases and J 1 base, leaving 9 bases between the germline ends. Here the CDR3 DNA reads TGTGCCAGCAGTCAACAGGAATCCTACGAGCAGTACTTC. Amino acid sequence: CASSQQESYEQYF.

V usage is TRBV21-1 and J usage is TRBJ1-3. TRBV21-1 is marked as a pseudogene. This CDR3 has 15 residues. The DNA for the CDR3 is TGTGCCAGCAGCAACCTTAGGAGGGCGGAAAACACCATATATTTT. Its translation: CASSNLRRAENTIYF.

This chain links TRBV18 with TRBJ2-1; 9 positions agree with TRBD1. The length of the CDR3 is 14 residues. Germline assignment: CDR1 KGHSH and CDR2 LQKENI. The J segment lost 7 bases and the V segment lost 4 bases, leaving 5 bases of the junction unmatched. This CDR3 reads CASSRDRETNEQFF. CDR3 DNA sequence: TGTGCCAGCTCACGGGACAGGGAAACTAATGAGCAGTTCTTC. Together with reference TRBV18 and TRBJ2-1, the CDR3 gives the full variable domain: NAGVMQNPRHLVRRRGQEARLRCSPMKGHSHVYWYRQLPEEGLKFMVYLQKENIIDESGMPKERFSAEFPKEGPSILRIQQVVRGDSAAYFCASSRDRETNEQFFGPGTRLTVL.

The chain carries TRBV12-5 and TRBJ2-7; TRBD2 agrees at 13 bases. The CDR3 spans 17 residues. Looked up from germline, CDR1 is LGHNT and CDR2 is FRNRAP. V shed 5 bases and J 4 bases; nucleotides not matched to a gene: 11. The CDR3 reads CASGPRLAGGPAYEQYF. The CDR3 region has the DNA TGTGCTAGTGGTCCGCGACTAGCGGGAGGCCCGGCGTACGAGCAGTACTTC.

J is TRBJ2-1 and V is TRBV5-4; TRBD1 is a possible D gene (6 bases). Between the trimmed V and J ends, which lost 0 bases and 4 bases, there was a span of 14 bases. From germline, CDR1 is SGHNT and CDR2 YYREEE (reference sequence). The CDR3 runs 16 residues. The CDR3 sequence is CASSLAVGAAYNEQFF. The CDR3 DNA follows: TGTGCCAGCAGCTTGGCCGTGGGGGCTGCATACAATGAGCAGTTCTTC. The full variable domain, rest sourced from reference TRBV5-4 and TRBJ2-1, is ETGVTQSPTHLIKTRGQQVTLRCSSQSGHNTVSWYQQALGQGPQFIFQYYREEENGRGNFPPRFSGLQFPNYSSELNVNALELDDSALYLCASSLAVGAAYNEQFFGPGTRLTVL.

The chain recombines TRBV5-1 with TRBJ2-5; TRBD2 might be the D (6 bases). The CDR3 is 16 residues long. Germline V CDR1 and CDR2: SGHRS, YFSETQ. V lost 1 base to trimming and J lost 6 bases, with 19 bases between them. CDR3 nucleotide sequence: TGCGCCAGCAGCTTGTTCGGCGGCAGGGAGGTACAGACCCAGTACTTC. It specifies CASSLFGGREVQTQYF.

The chain couples TRBV6-2 or TRBV6-3 to TRBJ2-2; a possible D gene is TRBD2 (6 bases). Trimming removed 6 bases from V and 3 bases from J, with 14 bases in between. The germline V gene has CDR1 MNHEY and CDR2 SVGEGT. The CDR3 is 15 amino acids. In DNA form, the CDR3 reads TGTGCCAGCAGCCTGCGACTAGGCCACACCGGGGAGCTGTTTTTT. Translating it yields CASSLRLGHTGELFF.

V gene TRBV27 combines with J gene TRBJ2-7, with D tentatively TRBD2 (6 bases). The CDR3 runs 13 residues. Trimming removed 5 bases at V and 6 bases at J, with 14 bases between. In germline, CDR1 is MNHEY, CDR2 SMNVEV (reference sequence). In nucleotides, the CDR3 is TGTGCCAGCAGTGGGACTTCCGGACGCGAGCAGTACTTC. Translation: CASSGTSGREQYF.

This clone was seen more than once but under ten times. The V and J genes are TRBV7-2 and TRBJ2-5; D unresolved. Per the germline V gene, CDR1 is SGHTA and CDR2 is FQGNSA. The CDR3 runs 14 residues. V gave up 0 bases and J gave up 0 bases, with 5 bases separating them. Written as DNA, the CDR3 is TGTGCCAGCAGCTTAGCGGCCCACCAAGAGACCCAGTACTTC. Encoded protein: CASSLAAHQETQYF.

V and J are TRBV2 and TRBJ2-3; maybe TRBD2 (6 bases). Germline V gives CDR1 SNHLY, CDR2 FYNNEI. The V end lost 5 bases, the J end lost 0 bases, and 12 bases lay between the germline ends. This CDR3 comprises 15 residues. CDR3 DNA: TGTGCCAGCAGTCCCGCAGGGACTAGCACAGATACGCAGTATTTT. Its translation is CASSPAGTSTDTQYF.